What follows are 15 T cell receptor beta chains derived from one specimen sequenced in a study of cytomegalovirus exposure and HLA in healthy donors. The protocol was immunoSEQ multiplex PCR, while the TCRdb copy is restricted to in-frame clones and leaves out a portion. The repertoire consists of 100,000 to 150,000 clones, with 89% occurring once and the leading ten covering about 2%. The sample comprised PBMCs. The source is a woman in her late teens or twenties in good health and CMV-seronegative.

The CDR3: CASRLDREETQYF. The CDR3, as DNA: TGTGCCAGCAGGCTGGACAGGGAAGAGACCCAGTACTTC. This chain connects TRBV7-9 to TRBJ2-5; 8 bases agree with TRBD1. Per the germline V gene, CDR1 is SEHNR and CDR2 is FQNEAQ (reference sequence). This CDR3 is 13 amino acids long. The trim removed 6 bases at V and 3 bases at J, leaving 3 bases unmatched.

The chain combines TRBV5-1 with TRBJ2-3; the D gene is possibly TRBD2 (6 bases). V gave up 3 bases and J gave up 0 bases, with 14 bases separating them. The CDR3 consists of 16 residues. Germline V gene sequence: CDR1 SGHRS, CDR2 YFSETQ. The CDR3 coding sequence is TGCGCCAGCAGCTCCGAGGTCGCGGGGAGCACAGATACGCAGTATTTT. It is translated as CASSSEVAGSTDTQYF.

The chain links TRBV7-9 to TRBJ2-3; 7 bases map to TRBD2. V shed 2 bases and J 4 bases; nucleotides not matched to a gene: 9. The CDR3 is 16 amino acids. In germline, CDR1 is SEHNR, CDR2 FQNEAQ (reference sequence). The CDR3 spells CASSLHLAGVADTQYF. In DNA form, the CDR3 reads TGTGCCAGCAGCTTACACTTAGCGGGTGTGGCAGATACGCAGTATTTT.

CDR3 amino acids: CASGSGTGGPYSNQPQHF. The CDR3, as DNA: TGTGCCAGCGGTTCCGGGACAGGGGGCCCTTATAGCAATCAGCCCCAGCATTTT. The J gene is TRBJ1-5, the V gene TRBV27; 12 bases line up with TRBD1. Unmatched junction bases numbered 11, after V lost 8 bases and J lost 0 bases. This CDR3 is built from 18 residues. Germline V gene data show CDR1 as MNHEY and CDR2 as SMNVEV (reference sequence).

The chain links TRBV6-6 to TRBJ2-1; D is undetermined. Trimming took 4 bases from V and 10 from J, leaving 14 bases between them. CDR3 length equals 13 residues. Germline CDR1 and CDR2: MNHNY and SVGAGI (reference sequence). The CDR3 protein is CASSLRQTGEQFF. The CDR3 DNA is TGTGCCAGCAGTTTAAGACAAACCGGCGAGCAGTTCTTC.

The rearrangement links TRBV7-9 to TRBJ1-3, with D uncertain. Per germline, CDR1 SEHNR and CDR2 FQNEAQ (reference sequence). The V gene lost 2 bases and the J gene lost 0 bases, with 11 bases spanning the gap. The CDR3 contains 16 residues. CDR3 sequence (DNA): TGTGCCAGCAGCTTATTATCGGGATTCTCTGGAAACACCATATATTTT. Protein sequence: CASSLLSGFSGNTIYF.

This CDR3 reads CASSANPTSGTGELFF. The CDR3 DNA reads as TGTGCCAGCAGCGCCAACCCGACTAGCGGGACCGGGGAGCTGTTTTTT. The chain employs TRBV9 and TRBJ2-2; 10 bases line up with TRBD2. The trim removed 3 bases at V and 5 bases at J, leaving 7 bases unmatched. CDR3 length equals 16 residues. Germline CDR1 SGDLS, CDR2 YYNGEE.

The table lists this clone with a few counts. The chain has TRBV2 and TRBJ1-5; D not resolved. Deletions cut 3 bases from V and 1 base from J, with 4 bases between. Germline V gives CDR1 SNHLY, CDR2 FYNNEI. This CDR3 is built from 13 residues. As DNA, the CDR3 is TGTGCCAGCAGTGACCAAAGCAATCAGCCCCAGCATTTT. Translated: CASSDQSNQPQHF.

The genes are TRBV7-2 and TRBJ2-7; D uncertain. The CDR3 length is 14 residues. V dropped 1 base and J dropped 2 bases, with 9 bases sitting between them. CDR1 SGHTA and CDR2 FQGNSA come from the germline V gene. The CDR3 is CASSLGLSPYEQYF. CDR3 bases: TGTGCCAGCAGCTTAGGCTTGAGTCCCTACGAGCAGTACTTC. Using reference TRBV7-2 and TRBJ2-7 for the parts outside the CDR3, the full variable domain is GAGVSQSPSNKVTEKGKDVELRCDPISGHTALYWYRQSLGQGLEFLIYFQGNSAPDKSGLPSDRFSAERTGGSVSTLTIQRTQQEDSAVYLCASSLGLSPYEQYFGPGTRLTVT.

This CDR3 is CASSPTSVGDTQYF. CDR3 bases: TGTGCCAGCAGCCCGACTAGCGTCGGGGATACGCAGTATTTT. The rearrangement joins TRBV11-3 to TRBJ2-3; 8 bases are a match to TRBD2. Germline-derived CDR1 and CDR2 are SGHNT and YENEEA. The CDR3 is 14 amino acids. V lost 5 bases, J lost 6 bases, and 7 bases stayed unmatched.

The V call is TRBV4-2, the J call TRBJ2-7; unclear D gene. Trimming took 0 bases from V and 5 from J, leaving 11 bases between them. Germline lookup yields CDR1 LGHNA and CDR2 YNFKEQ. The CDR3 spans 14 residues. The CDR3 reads CASSQDRVLNEQYF. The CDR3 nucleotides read TGTGCCAGCAGCCAAGATCGGGTCCTTAACGAGCAGTACTTC.

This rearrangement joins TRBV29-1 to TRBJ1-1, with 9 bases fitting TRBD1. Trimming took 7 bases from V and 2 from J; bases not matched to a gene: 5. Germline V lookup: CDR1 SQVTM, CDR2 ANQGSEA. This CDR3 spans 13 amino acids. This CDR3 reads CSAMGQGNTEAFF. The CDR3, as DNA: TGCAGCGCGATGGGACAGGGAAACACTGAAGCTTTCTTT. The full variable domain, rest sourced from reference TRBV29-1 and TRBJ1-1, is SAVISQKPSRDICQRGTSLTIQCQVDSQVTMMFWYRQQPGQSLTLIATANQGSEATYESGFVIDKFPISRPNLTFSTLTVSNMSPEDSSIYLCSAMGQGNTEAFFGQGTRLTVV.

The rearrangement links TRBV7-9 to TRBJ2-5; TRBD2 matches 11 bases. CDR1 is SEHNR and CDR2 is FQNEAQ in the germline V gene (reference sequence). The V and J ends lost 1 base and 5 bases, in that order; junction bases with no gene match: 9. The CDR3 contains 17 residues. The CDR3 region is CASSLVVAGGPWETQYF. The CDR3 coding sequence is TGTGCCAGCAGCTTAGTAGTAGCGGGAGGGCCATGGGAGACCCAGTACTTC.

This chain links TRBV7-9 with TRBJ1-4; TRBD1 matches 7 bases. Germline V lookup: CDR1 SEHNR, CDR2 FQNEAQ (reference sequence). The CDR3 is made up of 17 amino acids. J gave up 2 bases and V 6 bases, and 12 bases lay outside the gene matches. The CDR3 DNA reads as TGTGCCAGCAGTCCGGAGACAGGGACTGTCACTAATGAAAAACTGTTTTTT. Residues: CASSPETGTVTNEKLFF.

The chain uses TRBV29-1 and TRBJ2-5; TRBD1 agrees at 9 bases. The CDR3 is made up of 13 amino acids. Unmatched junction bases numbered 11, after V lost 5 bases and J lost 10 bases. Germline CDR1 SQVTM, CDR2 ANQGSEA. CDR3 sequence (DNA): TGCAGCGTTACCGGGACAGGGACTTCCGACCAGTACTTC. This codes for CSVTGTGTSDQYF.